Listed here are 9 T cell receptor beta chains from one sample, sequenced in a study of cytomegalovirus exposure and HLA in healthy donors. Vbeta (60) and Jbeta (13) primers were used in the PCR. Sequencing used immunoSEQ multiplex PCR; TCRdb keeps in-frame clones, though not all of them. Among around 220,000 clones, 65% to 90% were seen once, and the ten largest hold 1.3% to 1.5%. The sample was PBMCs. These receptors were taken from a girl between 5 and 17 years old in good health and CMV-seronegative.

About this clone: No DNA is shown, since the ends of the CDR3 on it are uncertain; the CDR3 is the one TCRdb lists. The V and J genes are TRBV28 and TRBJ2-1; the D call TRBD1 from the table was never checked on the DNA. From germline, CDR1 is MDHEN and CDR2 SYDVKM. Counting both end residues, the CDR3 totals 13 amino acids. The CDR3 sequence is CASSFGTGAPKFF.

V gene TRBV7-9 combines with J gene TRBJ2-7; TRBD2 matches at 8 bases. This CDR3 has 16 amino acids. V gave up 3 bases and J gave up 1 base; unmatched junction bases: 8. Per the germline V gene, CDR1 is SEHNR and CDR2 is FQNEAQ (reference sequence). The CDR3 DNA reads TGTGCCAGCAGCTTTAAGGAGCGGGAGCCGTCCTACGAGCAGTACTTC. This gives the protein CASSFKEREPSYEQYF.

J is TRBJ1-1 and V is TRBV6-1; 9 nucleotides align to TRBD1. Trimming cost V 8 bases and J 4 bases; bases outside gene matches: 8. The germline CDR1 and CDR2 sequences are MNHNS and SASEGT. This CDR3 spans 14 amino acids. CDR3 region: CASGTGTIGTEAFF. The DNA of the CDR3 is TGTGCCAGCGGGACAGGGACAATCGGCACTGAAGCTTTCTTT.

The V gene is TRBV7-8, the J gene TRBJ2-1, with D possibly being TRBD2 (5 bases). The CDR3 length is 15 residues. Germline CDR1 reads SGHVS; CDR2 reads FQNEAQ. V shed 5 bases and J shed 0 bases, with 11 bases lying between them. The CDR3 DNA reads as TGTGCCAGCAGCCTTGAGGGCAGCTCCTACAATGAGCAGTTCTTC. Translation: CASSLEGSSYNEQFF.

The chain has TRBV28 and TRBJ1-3; 9 bases match TRBD1. This CDR3 is built from 15 residues. Germline CDR1 is MDHEN and CDR2 is SYDVKM. V lost 7 bases and J lost 4; bases outside the gene matches: 8. The CDR3 protein is CASNNPGQGGNTIYF. CDR3 coding DNA: TGTGCCAGCAATAATCCGGGACAGGGAGGAAACACCATATATTTT.

The rearrangement links TRBV7-2 to TRBJ1-1; D ambiguous. With 0 bases removed from V and 8 bases from J, the gap between germline ends came to 10 bases. Germline values: CDR1 SGHTA, CDR2 FQGNSA. CDR3 length equals 13 residues. The CDR3 here is CASSLAWSVEAFF. The DNA of the CDR3 is TGTGCCAGCAGCTTAGCATGGTCGGTAGAAGCTTTCTTT. Supplemented by reference TRBV7-2 and TRBJ1-1, the full variable domain reads GAGVSQSPSNKVTEKGKDVELRCDPISGHTALYWYRQSLGQGLEFLIYFQGNSAPDKSGLPSDRFSAERTGGSVSTLTIQRTQQEDSAVYLCASSLAWSVEAFFGQGTRLTVV.

The J gene is TRBJ2-7, the V gene TRBV6-6; 7 nucleotides agree with TRBD1. V trimming: 5 bases; J trimming: 1 base; junction bases outside the gene matches: 8. Germline V gene data show CDR1 as MNHNY and CDR2 as SVGAGI (reference sequence). The CDR3 loop spans 15 amino acids. The CDR3 coding sequence is TGTGCCAGCAGTCACCCTGCGGACAGGTCCTACGAGCAGTACTTC. It translates to CASSHPADRSYEQYF.

The chain uses TRBV7-6 and TRBJ1-2; D is perhaps TRBD1 (5 bases). The V gene lost 5 bases and the J gene lost 5 bases, with 12 bases spanning the gap. This CDR3 has 13 amino acids. The germline V gene encodes CDR1 SGHVS and CDR2 FNYEAQ. CDR3 sequence: CASSAGQLYGYTF. The CDR3 DNA reads TGTGCCAGCAGCGCGGGGCAGCTGTATGGCTACACCTTC.

The J gene is TRBJ2-1, the V gene TRBV5-5; 8 bases align to TRBD1. Germline assignment: CDR1 SGHKS and CDR2 YYEKEE (reference sequence). J lost 3 bases, V lost 2 bases, and 4 bases had no gene match. This CDR3 comprises 15 residues. The CDR3 DNA reads TGTGCCAGCAGCTTAGGACAGGGTAGCTACAATGAGCAGTTCTTC. Its protein product is CASSLGQGSYNEQFF.